This entry is about one TCR beta chain. This entry comes from a study of shared clonotypes between healthy human individuals. Clones were read by immunoSEQ multiplex PCR, and TCRdb kept only the in-frame ones, dropping some. The repertoire consists of approximately 2.5 million clones, with 90% to 95% occurring once and the leading ten covering over 0.12%. The CDR3 length is 15 residues. V dropped 0 bases and J dropped 5 bases, with 12 bases sitting between them. Germline values: CDR1 KGHSH, CDR2 LQKENI. What was sequenced was naive CD4+ T cells sorted from blood. Sample subset: CD45RA+ positively selected. This clonotype originated in a man younger than 35 in good health. The chain couples TRBV18 to TRBJ2-3; D gene uncertain. The CDR3 sequence: CASSPPGSVRDTQYF. In nucleotides, the CDR3 is TGTGCCAGCTCACCACCGGGATCGGTTCGAGATACGCAGTATTTT.